One and the same sample provided the 9 T cell receptor beta chains below, sequenced in a study of metastatic and nonmetastatic thyroid tumors. There were no patients who had received any treatment before thyroid surgery. TCRdb redid the clone calls on the PCR reads using MiXCR. The sample includes tens of thousands of clones, less than 25% seen only once; the top ten take about two fifths. The sequenced material came from blood. The receptors stem from a female donor with papillary thyroid cancer or a benign thyroid nodule (not recorded which). Some clones in this sample may be carry-over from other donors' samples.

V is TRBV3-1 and J is TRBJ2-1; D remains ambiguous. V lost 6 bases and J 2 bases, leaving 11 bases between the germline ends. Germline V gene lookup returns CDR1 LGHDT and CDR2 YNNKEL (reference sequence). CDR3 length: 14 residues. CDR3 in DNA: TGTGCCAGCAGTTTCCAGAGCCCCTACAATGAGCAGTTCTTC. Protein: CASSFQSPYNEQFF.

This clone was recorded many times. V usage is TRBV7-9 and J usage is TRBJ2-6; D is ambiguous. Trimming stripped 6 bases from V and 3 bases from J, with 3 bases between. CDR3 length equals 12 residues. Germline V gene lookup returns CDR1 SEHNR and CDR2 FQNEAQ (reference sequence). CDR3 in amino acids: CASSVGANVLTF. CDR3 coding DNA: TGTGCCAGCAGTGTTGGGGCCAACGTCCTGACTTTC. Full variable domain (missing parts from reference TRBV7-9 and TRBJ2-6): DTGVSQNPRHKITKRGQNVTFRCDPISEHNRLYWYRQTLGQGPEFLTYFQNEAQLEKSRLLSDRFSAERPKGSFSTLEIQRTEQGDSAMYLCASSVGANVLTFGAGSRLTVL.

This clone turned up a few times. DNA for the CDR3: TGTGCCAGCACCATGGGTTACTCCTACGAGCAGTACTTC. Protein product: CASTMGYSYEQYF. The J gene is TRBJ2-7, the V gene TRBV12-3 or TRBV12-4, with D uncertain. V lost 7 bases and J 0 bases, leaving 10 bases between the germline ends. This CDR3 spans 13 amino acids.

This clone was seen many times. V gene TRBV3-1 combines with J gene TRBJ2-7; no clear D gene. The germline gives CDR1 LGHDT, CDR2 YNNKEL (reference sequence). V was pared by 0 bases and J by 1 base, with 7 bases between. This CDR3 region has 14 residues. The CDR3 coding sequence is TGTGCCAGCAGCCAAGATAAAAAATCCTACGAGCAGTACTTC. It translates to CASSQDKKSYEQYF.

In its sample, this clone was seen many times. The chain employs TRBV20-1 and TRBJ2-1, with 7 bases aligning to TRBD2. V trimming: 1 base; J trimming: 9 bases; junction bases outside the gene matches: 3. This CDR3 comprises 12 residues. Germline V CDR1 and CDR2: DFQATT, SNEGSKA (reference sequence). In nucleotides, the CDR3 is TGCAGTGCTAGAGGAGCGGGGACTGAGCAGTTCTTC. Translation: CSARGAGTEQFF.

V gene TRBV11-2 combines with J gene TRBJ2-2; TRBD2 agrees at 9 bases. CDR3 length: 16 residues. V shed 1 base, J shed 0 bases, and the junction held 0 bases outside the gene matches. Germline loops: CDR1 SGHAT, CDR2 FQNNGV. Here the CDR3 reads CASSLGLAANTGELFF. The CDR3 DNA is TGTGCCAGCAGCTTAGGACTAGCGGCGAACACCGGGGAGCTGTTTTTT.

This clone came up many times. This rearrangement joins TRBV30 to TRBJ2-7; the D is unclear. Germline CDR1 reads GTSNPN; CDR2 reads SVGIG (reference sequence). Trimming cost V 2 bases and J 4 bases, with 27 bases left between them. This CDR3 contains 18 residues. This chain's CDR3 is CAWSRAQSRSSRCYEQYF. CDR3 DNA: TGTGCCTGGAGTCGGGCCCAGAGTCGGTCCTCACGTTGTTACGAGCAGTACTTC.

The genes are TRBV10-3 and TRBJ2-3; 14 bases agree with TRBD2. The CDR3 is 15 amino acids. With 9 bases clipped from V and 6 bases from J, the junction kept 8 bases outside the gene matches. The germline V gene has CDR1 ENHRY and CDR2 SYGVKD. The CDR3 is CAMAGLAGDGDTQYF. CDR3 coding DNA: TGTGCCATGGCGGGACTAGCGGGAGATGGGGATACGCAGTATTTT.

This chain uses TRBV30 with TRBJ2-7; the D call may be TRBD1 or TRBD2 (5 bases each). From germline, CDR1 is GTSNPN and CDR2 SVGIG (reference sequence). V lost 7 bases to trimming and J lost 3 bases, with 10 bases between them. This CDR3 region has 11 residues. The CDR3 DNA follows: TGTGCCTTGGGACGGTACTACGAGCAGTACTTC. It specifies CALGRYYEQYF.